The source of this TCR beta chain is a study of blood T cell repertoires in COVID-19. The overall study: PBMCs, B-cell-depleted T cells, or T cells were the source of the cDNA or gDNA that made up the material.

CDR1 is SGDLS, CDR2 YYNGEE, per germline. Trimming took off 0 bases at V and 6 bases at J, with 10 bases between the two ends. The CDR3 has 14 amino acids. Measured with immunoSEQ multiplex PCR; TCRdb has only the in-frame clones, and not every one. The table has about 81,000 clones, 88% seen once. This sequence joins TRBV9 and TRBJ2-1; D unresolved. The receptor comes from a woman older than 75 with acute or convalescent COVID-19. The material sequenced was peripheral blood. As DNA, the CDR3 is TGTGCCAGCAGCGTAGGGCCAGTCCGCAATGAGCAGTTCTTC. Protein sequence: CASSVGPVRNEQFF.